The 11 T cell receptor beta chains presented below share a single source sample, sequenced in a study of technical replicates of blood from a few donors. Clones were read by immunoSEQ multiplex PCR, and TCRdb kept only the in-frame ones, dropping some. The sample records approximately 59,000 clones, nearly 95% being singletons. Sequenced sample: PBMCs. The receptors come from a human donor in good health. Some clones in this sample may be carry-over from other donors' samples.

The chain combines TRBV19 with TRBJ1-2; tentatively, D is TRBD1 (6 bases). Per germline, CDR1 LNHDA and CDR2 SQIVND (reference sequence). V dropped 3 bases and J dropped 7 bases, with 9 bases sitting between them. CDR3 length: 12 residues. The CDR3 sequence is CASSIQGFGYTF. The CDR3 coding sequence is TGTGCCAGTAGTATCCAGGGGTTTGGCTACACCTTC.

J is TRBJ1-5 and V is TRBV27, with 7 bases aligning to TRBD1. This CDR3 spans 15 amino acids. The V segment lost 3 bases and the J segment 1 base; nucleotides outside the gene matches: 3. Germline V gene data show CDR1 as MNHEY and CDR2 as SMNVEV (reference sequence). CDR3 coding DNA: TGTGCCAGCAGTTTGCAGGGGGTGAGCAATCAGCCCCAGCATTTT. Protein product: CASSLQGVSNQPQHF.

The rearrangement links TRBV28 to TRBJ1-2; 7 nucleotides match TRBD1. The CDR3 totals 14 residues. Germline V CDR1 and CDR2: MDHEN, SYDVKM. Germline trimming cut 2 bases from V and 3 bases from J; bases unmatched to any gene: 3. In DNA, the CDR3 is TGTGCCAGCAGTTTAGGCAGGGGGGACTATGGCTACACCTTC. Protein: CASSLGRGDYGYTF.

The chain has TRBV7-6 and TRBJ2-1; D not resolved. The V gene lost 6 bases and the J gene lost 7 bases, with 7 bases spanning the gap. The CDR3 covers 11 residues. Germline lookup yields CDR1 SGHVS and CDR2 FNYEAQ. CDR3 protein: CASSSPNEQFF. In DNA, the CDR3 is TGTGCCAGCAGTTCCCCTAATGAGCAGTTCTTC.

Written as DNA, the CDR3 is TGTGCCAGCAGTTACTCTTCTGGACAGCGAAATCAGCCCCAGCATTTT. As protein: CASSYSSGQRNQPQHF. The genes are TRBV6-6 and TRBJ1-5; possible D gene TRBD1, 6 bases. Germline CDR1 and CDR2: MNHNY and SVGAGI (reference sequence). Trimming left V 0 bases short and J 4 bases short, with 13 bases between. This CDR3 has 16 residues.

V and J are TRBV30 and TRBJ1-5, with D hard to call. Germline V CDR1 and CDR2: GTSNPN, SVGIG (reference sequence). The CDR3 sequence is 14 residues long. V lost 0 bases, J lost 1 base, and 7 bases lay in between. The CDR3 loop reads CAWSVLQSNQPQHF. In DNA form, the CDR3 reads TGTGCCTGGAGTGTCCTCCAGAGCAATCAGCCCCAGCATTTT. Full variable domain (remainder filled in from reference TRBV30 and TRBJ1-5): SQTIHQWPATLVQPVGSPLSLECTVEGTSNPNLYWYRQAAGRGLQLLFYSVGIGQISSEVPQNLSASRPQDRQFILSSKKLLLSDSGFYLCAWSVLQSNQPQHFGDGTRLSIL.

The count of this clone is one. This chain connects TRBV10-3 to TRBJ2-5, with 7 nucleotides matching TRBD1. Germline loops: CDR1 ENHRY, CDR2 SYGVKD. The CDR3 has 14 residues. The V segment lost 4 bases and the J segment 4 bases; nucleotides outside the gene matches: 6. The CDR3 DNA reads TGTGCCATCAGTGGGGGACAGCGAACAGAGACCCAGTACTTC. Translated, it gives CAISGGQRTETQYF.

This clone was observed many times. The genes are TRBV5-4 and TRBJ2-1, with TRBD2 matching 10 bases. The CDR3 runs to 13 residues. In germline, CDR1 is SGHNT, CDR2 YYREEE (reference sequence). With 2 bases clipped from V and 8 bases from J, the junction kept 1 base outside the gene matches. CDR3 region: CASSLGLADEQFF. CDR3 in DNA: TGTGCCAGCAGCTTAGGACTAGCGGATGAGCAGTTCTTC.

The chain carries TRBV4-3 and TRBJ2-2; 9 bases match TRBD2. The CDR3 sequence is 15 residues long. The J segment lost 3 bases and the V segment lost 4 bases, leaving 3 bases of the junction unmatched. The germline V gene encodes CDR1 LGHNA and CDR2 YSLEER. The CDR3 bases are TGCGCCAGCAGCCCACGGACTAGCGACACCGGGGAGCTGTTTTTT. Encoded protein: CASSPRTSDTGELFF.

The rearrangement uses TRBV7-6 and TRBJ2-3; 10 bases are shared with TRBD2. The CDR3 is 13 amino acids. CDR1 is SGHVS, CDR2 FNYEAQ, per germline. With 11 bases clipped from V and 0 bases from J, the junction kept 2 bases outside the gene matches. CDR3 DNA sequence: TGTGCCCTGACTAGCGGGAGCACAGATACGCAGTATTTT. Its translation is CALTSGSTDTQYF. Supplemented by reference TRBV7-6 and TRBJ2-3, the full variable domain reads GAGVSQSPRYKVTKRGQDVALRCDPISGHVSLYWYRQALGQGPEFLTYFNYEAQQDKSGLPNDRFSAERPEGSISTLTIQRTEQRDSAMYRCALTSGSTDTQYFGPGTRLTVL.

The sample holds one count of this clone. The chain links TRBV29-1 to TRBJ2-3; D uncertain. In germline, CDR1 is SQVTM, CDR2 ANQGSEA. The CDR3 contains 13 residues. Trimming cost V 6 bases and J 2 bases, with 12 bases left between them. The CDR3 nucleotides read TGCAGCGTCGATGAGCTCTACACAGATACGCAGTATTTT. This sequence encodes CSVDELYTDTQYF.